This T cell receptor beta chain comes out of a study of tumor-infiltrating lymphocytes in localized non-small cell lung cancer. Turning to the study itself: The cohort mixed smokers and never-smokers, several histologies, and some post-neoadjuvant-chemotherapy samples. Tumor tissue and non-adjacent uninvolved lung came from each patient. Overall study findings and caveats: Tumor T-cell fraction from TCR sequencing was not associated with recurrence-free survival (p = 0.61).

V gave up 6 bases and J gave up 5 bases, with 4 bases separating them. The CDR3 has 11 amino acids. Germline V gene data show CDR1 as SGHVS and CDR2 as FNYEAQ. A remark on this clone: Its target is unknown.

Method: immunoSEQ multiplex PCR; TCRdb's copy keeps in-frame clones and lacks some. The table lists 20,000 to 30,000 clones, less than 70% of them singletons. The sequencing input was lung tumor tissue. The TCR originated in a human donor with non-small cell lung cancer. The rearrangement uses TRBV7-6 and TRBJ2-2, with D hard to call. CDR3 in amino acids: CASRSTGELFF. The CDR3 DNA sequence: TGTGCCAGCAGAAGTACCGGGGAGCTGTTTTTT.